This T cell receptor (beta chain) was captured by sequencing in a study of blood T cell repertoires in COVID-19. Seattle's enrolled individuals joined amid active infection and were then monitored longitudinally. Original data processing: It was from reference gene primer amplification that nucleated cell counts were estimated. Assay used: immunoSEQ multiplex PCR; TCRdb lists only in-frame clones, some missing. V, J and clone size are taken as reported in that table, and D and trimming were inferred from the DNA itself. The table has 100,000 to 150,000 clones, about 70% seen once; the top ten hold about 6.3%. What was sequenced was peripheral blood. The origin of this receptor is a man older than 75 with COVID-19, enrolled during active disease.

CDR3 loop: CASSLTGQGSYGYTF. For the CDR3, the DNA is TGTGCCAGCAGCTTAACCGGGCAGGGCTCCTATGGCTACACCTTC. The V gene is TRBV7-2, the J gene TRBJ1-2, with D possibly being TRBD1 (5 bases). Germline V gene data show CDR1 as SGHTA and CDR2 as FQGNSA. Trimming cost V 2 bases and J 4 bases, with 14 bases left between them. This CDR3 has 15 residues.